These T cell receptor beta chains were read from a single sample in a study of cytomegalovirus exposure and HLA in healthy donors. Assay used: immunoSEQ multiplex PCR; TCRdb lists only in-frame clones, some missing. The sample shows around 150,000 clones, around 81% of them seen only once. The sample comprised PBMCs. The receptors were gathered from a male donor in good health and CMV-seronegative. Both conserved end residues are part of each CDR3. The D gene is left open where the match is weak.

CDR3nt: TGTGCCAGCAGTTTATCGAGGGGACTACGGAGAGCTAACTATGGCTACACCTTC; CDR3aa: CASSLSRGLRRANYGYTF; d_gene: .; v_gene: TRBV27; j_gene: TRBJ1-2
CDR3nt: TGTGCCAGCAGCTCAGACACGGTGGCTAATGAAAAACTGTTTTTT; CDR3aa: CASSSDTVANEKLFF; d_gene: .; v_gene: TRBV13; j_gene: TRBJ1-4
CDR3nt: TGTGCCAGCAGCTTGGTAGCCGGAGCCTATAATTCACCCCTCCACTTT; CDR3aa: CASSLVAGAYNSPLHF; d_gene: .; v_gene: TRBV5-6; j_gene: TRBJ1-6
CDR3nt: TGTGCCAGCAGCCAAGGGACAGGCCCTTTGGTCCCTTCCTACGAGCAGTACTTC; CDR3aa: CASSQGTGPLVPSYEQYF; d_gene: TRBD1; v_gene: TRBV14; j_gene: TRBJ2-7
CDR3nt: TGTGCCAGCAGCTGGGGGCCGTCTAGCGGGAGGTTGAACAATGAGCAGTTCTTC; CDR3aa: CASSWGPSSGRLNNEQFF; d_gene: TRBD2; v_gene: TRBV11-2; j_gene: TRBJ2-1
CDR3nt: TGTGCCAGCAGCTCCCGGGACAGGGGGGCCTACGAGCAGTACTTC; CDR3aa: CASSSRDRGAYEQYF; d_gene: TRBD1; v_gene: TRBV27; j_gene: TRBJ2-7
CDR3nt: TGTGCCAGTGCCACACTTGACAGTCCATACGAGCAGTACTTC; CDR3aa: CASATLDSPYEQYF; d_gene: .; v_gene: TRBV19; j_gene: TRBJ2-7
CDR3nt: TGTGCCAGCAGTTCGACAGGGTCAGCTTTCTTT; CDR3aa: CASSSTGSAFF; d_gene: TRBD1; v_gene: TRBV6-5; j_gene: TRBJ1-1
CDR3nt: TGTGCCAGCAGCCAACGACTAAGCACAGATACGCAGTATTTT; CDR3aa: CASSQRLSTDTQYF; d_gene: .; v_gene: TRBV4-2; j_gene: TRBJ2-3
CDR3nt: TGTGCCAGCAGGATGGGACAGTTTGTACAGCCCCAGCATTTT; CDR3aa: CASRMGQFVQPQHF; d_gene: TRBD1; v_gene: TRBV27; j_gene: TRBJ1-5
CDR3nt: TGCGCCAGCAGCTGGGGGACAAACAATCAGCCCCAGCATTTT; CDR3aa: CASSWGTNNQPQHF; d_gene: .; v_gene: TRBV5-1; j_gene: TRBJ1-5